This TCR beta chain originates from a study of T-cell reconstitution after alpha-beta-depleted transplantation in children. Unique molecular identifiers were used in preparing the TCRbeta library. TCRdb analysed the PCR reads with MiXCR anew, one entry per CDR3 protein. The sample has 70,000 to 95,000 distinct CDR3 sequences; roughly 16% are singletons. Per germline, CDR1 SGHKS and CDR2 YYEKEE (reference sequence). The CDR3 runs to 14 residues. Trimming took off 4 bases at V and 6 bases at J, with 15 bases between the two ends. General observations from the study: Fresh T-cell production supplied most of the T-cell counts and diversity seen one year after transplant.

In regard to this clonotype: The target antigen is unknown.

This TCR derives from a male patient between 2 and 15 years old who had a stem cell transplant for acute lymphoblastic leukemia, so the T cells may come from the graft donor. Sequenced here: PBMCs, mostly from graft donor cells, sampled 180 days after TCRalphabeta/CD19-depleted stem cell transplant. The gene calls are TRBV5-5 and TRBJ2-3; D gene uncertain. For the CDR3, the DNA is TGTGCCAGCAGCCCTTGGCAGACAACGGATACGCAGTATTTT. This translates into CASSPWQTTDTQYF.